This record looks at one T cell receptor (beta chain) sequence and its context. This specimen comes from a study of T cell changes during pregnancy in multiple sclerosis. The repertoire was sequenced with immunoSEQ multiplex PCR; TCRdb's copy has only in-frame clones and lacks some. The data hold tens of thousands of clones, with about 87% observed a single time. The CDR3 loop spans 21 amino acids. V shed 1 base, J shed 0 bases, and the junction held 15 bases outside the gene matches. The germline V gene encodes CDR1 SGHTA and CDR2 FQGTGA. Sequenced here: CD8+ T cells from peripheral blood mononuclear cells, sampled in the third trimester of pregnancy. The chain has TRBV7-3 and TRBJ2-6; 7 bases fit TRBD2. This clonotype originated in a female donor with multiple sclerosis, enrolled in a pregnancy study. The CDR3 DNA reads as TGTGCCAGCAGCTTAAGGGCCGCCGGGACTATCCTAAACTCTGGGGCCAACGTCCTGACTTTC. This sequence encodes CASSLRAAGTILNSGANVLTF.